This is a list of T cell receptor beta chains from one sample in a study of PD-1 blockade in classical Hodgkin lymphoma. Measured with immunoSEQ multiplex PCR; TCRdb has only the in-frame clones, and not every one. This sample carries 70,000 to 80,000 clones, roughly 91% of them seen once, and the ten largest clones take about 7.6%. Sequences were derived from peripheral blood mononuclear cells (PBMCs), sampled at baseline. Receptor source: a human donor with classical Hodgkin lymphoma. Both conserved end residues are part of each CDR3.

v_call	j_call	cdr3_aa
TRBV4-1	TRBJ1-2	CASSQVLPEYSSYGYTF
TRBV7-9	TRBJ2-7	CASTDPDRGPYEQYF
TRBV18	TRBJ2-7	CASSRQGTGYEQYF
TRBV7-9	TRBJ1-4	CASSEGVGKLFF
TRBV5-1	TRBJ1-2	CASSSQGPPPYGYTF
TRBV5-8	TRBJ2-7	CASSQYTGLVYEQYF
TRBV9	TRBJ2-3	CASSTGLSVYF
TRBV4-1	TRBJ2-3	CASSQETGGRTDTQYF
TRBV28	TRBJ1-4	CASHTLTNEKLFF
TRBV2	TRBJ1-5	CASSEGLNSNQPQHF
TRBV6-5	TRBJ2-7	CASSYTMDSRSYEQYF
TRBV30	TRBJ1-4	CAWMVGGGSEKLFF
TRBV6-4	TRBJ2-2	CASSDIGNVAGELFF
TRBV4-2	TRBJ2-5	CASSQVVPTSGVETQYF
TRBV9	TRBJ2-7	CASSAGSSYEQYF
TRBV30	TRBJ1-2	CAWSPWMVYGYTF
TRBV7-3	TRBJ2-5	CASSLSGTERETQYF
TRBV2	TRBJ2-3	CASGGTGVPDTQYF
TRBV15	TRBJ1-1	CATRRGGDRKAFF
TRBV5-1	TRBJ2-7	CASSYSPRLAGSSYEQYF
TRBV28	TRBJ1-2	CASSPTGDGYTF
TRBV6-1	TRBJ2-7	CASCGTSFSYEQYF
TRBV6-1	TRBJ1-2	CASSDLGIYGYTF
TRBV9	TRBJ2-7	CASSGEAGTDHEQYF
TRBV28	TRBJ2-1	CASSLRTATYNEQFF
TRBV11-1	TRBJ2-1	CASSSGLAGGPHNEQFF
TRBV6-5	TRBJ1-3	CASSYSWGLSGNTIYF
TRBV7-8	TRBJ1-4	CASSLARGHGEKLFF
TRBV6-5	TRBJ1-5	CASSYGGNQPQHF
TRBV2	TRBJ1-2	CASTFGDGYTF
TRBV4-1	TRBJ2-7	CASSQGGSSYEQYF
TRBV6-6	TRBJ1-3	CASSSPGDGNTIYF
TRBV7-9	TRBJ2-7	CASSRTSGSPYEQYF
TRBV15	TRBJ1-1	CATSRGPLEGSEAFF
TRBV4-2	TRBJ2-7	CASSQDTYEQYF
TRBV11-2	TRBJ2-3	CASSPLDLAGGSTDTQYF
TRBV13	TRBJ2-2	CASEYSPRRTLNTGELFF
TRBV7-3	TRBJ2-5	CASSELGRVDLGETQYF
TRBV7-9	TRBJ2-1	CASSPGNHNEQFF
TRBV6-6	TRBJ1-5	CASSFNRDRGAPQHF
TRBV6-6	TRBJ1-1	CASSLGQENTEAFF
TRBV5-4	TRBJ2-3	CASSATSGDTDTQYF
TRBV19	TRBJ1-1	CASSPGQGFEAFF
TRBV5-8	TRBJ1-2	CASSLGGMEGYTF
TRBV7-9	TRBJ1-2	CASSIGTDGYTF